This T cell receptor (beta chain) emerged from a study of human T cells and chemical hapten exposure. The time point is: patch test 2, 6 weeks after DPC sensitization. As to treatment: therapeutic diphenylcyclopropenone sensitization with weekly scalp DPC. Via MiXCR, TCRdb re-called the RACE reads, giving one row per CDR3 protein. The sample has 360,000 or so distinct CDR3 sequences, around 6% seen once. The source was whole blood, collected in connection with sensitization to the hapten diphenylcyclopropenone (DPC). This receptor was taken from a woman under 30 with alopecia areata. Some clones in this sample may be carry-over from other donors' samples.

This CDR3 reads CASSLSTEQYF. CDR3 DNA: TGTGCCAGCAGCCTCTCTACCGAGCAGTACTTC. The V gene is TRBV28, the J gene TRBJ2-7; D gene unclear. Trimming stripped 6 bases from V and 6 bases from J, with 9 bases between. Germline-derived CDR1 and CDR2 are MDHEN and SYDVKM. The CDR3 extends over 11 amino acids. Full variable domain (missing parts from reference TRBV28 and TRBJ2-7): DVKVTQSSRYLVKRTGEKVFLECVQDMDHENMFWYRQDPGLGLRLIYFSYDVKMKEKGDIPEGYSVSREKKERFSLILESASTNQTSMYLCASSLSTEQYFGPGTRLTVT.